The clone carrying this T cell receptor beta chain showed up just a few times. This entry belongs to a study of blood T cell repertoires in COVID-19. As for the study in general: Samples taken during acute and convalescent COVID-19 were collected in the United States, Italy and Spain. T cells, B-cell-depleted T cells, or PBMCs supplied cDNA or gDNA.

Libraries were prepared by immunoSEQ multiplex PCR; TCRdb keeps only in-frame clonotypes and omits some of them. The sample comprises approximately 150,000 clones, 75% to 90% of which are singletons, and approximately 11% rests with the top ten. The CDR3 loop spans 13 amino acids. Deletions cut 6 bases from V and 2 bases from J, with 11 bases between. Sequencing used peripheral blood. This receptor was identified in a human donor in a cohort sampled during active COVID-19. The V call is TRBV12-3 or TRBV12-4, the J call TRBJ2-7, with a possible D match to TRBD1 (6 bases). The CDR3 loop reads CASRLQGTYEQYF. The CDR3 nucleotides read TGTGCCAGCAGGCTGCAGGGGACCTACGAGCAGTACTTC.